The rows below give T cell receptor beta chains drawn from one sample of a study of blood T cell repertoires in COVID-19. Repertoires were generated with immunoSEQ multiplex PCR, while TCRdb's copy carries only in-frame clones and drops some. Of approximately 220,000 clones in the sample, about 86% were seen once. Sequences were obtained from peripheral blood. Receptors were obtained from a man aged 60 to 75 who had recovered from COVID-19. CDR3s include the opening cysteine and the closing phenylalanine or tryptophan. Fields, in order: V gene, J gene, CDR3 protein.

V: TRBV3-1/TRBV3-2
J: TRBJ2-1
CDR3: CASSLGHEQFF

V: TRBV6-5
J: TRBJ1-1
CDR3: CASTLRTGGFTEAFF

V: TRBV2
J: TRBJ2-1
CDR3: CASAYDNEQFF

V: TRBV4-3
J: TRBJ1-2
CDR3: CASSQDSRGRGYTF

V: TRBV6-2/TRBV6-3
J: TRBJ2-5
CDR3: CASSNGGEETQYF

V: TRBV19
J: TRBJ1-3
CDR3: CASSIESGNTIYF

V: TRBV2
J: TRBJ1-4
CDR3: CAGRSGGRSEKLFF

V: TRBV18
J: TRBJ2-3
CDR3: CASSRNQGSMDTQYF

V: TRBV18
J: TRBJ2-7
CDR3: CASSTPLAGVNEQYF

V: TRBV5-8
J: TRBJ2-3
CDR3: CASSWGTSGSPGDTQYF

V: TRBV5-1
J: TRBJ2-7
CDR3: CASSLEQTALEQYF

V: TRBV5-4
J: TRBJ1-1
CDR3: CASSLIGGTEAFF

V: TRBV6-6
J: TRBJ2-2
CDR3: CASSYSEPTGTGELFF

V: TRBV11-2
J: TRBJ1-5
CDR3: CASSPPGGLNQPQHF

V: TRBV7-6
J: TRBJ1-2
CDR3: CASSRDGTSNYGYTF

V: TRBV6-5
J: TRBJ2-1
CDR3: CASSRDFEQFF

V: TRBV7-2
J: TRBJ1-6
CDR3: CASSPQGSYNSPLHF

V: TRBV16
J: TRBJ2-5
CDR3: CASSPLHGGDQETQYF

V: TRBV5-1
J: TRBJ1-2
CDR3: CASSLGYGQGFNYGYTF

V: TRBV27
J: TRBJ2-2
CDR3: CASSNRPRQGITGELFF

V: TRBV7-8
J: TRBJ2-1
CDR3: CASSFRQTGTGYAQGSYNEQFF

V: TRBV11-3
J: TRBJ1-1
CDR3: CASSSNTGTEAFF

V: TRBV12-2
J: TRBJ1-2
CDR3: CASRLVRCMRGDYGYTF

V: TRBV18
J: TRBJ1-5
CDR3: CASSPRDSSNQPQHF

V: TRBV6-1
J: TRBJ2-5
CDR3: CASSEGGVSQETQYF

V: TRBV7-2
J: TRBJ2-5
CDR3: CASSFMSSGQETQYF

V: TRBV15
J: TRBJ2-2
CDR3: CATSGQGAVGELFF

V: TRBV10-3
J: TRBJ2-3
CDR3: CAISSNRGDTQYF

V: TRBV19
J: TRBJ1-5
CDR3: CASSILDSNQPQHF

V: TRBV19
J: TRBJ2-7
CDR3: CASSTKHYYEQYF

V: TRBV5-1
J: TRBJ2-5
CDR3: CASSLGAGGRETQYF

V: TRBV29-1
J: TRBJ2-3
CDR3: CSVEERGNTQYF

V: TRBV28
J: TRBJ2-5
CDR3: CASSFGPSRETQYF

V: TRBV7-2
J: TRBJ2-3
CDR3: CASSLIQGADTQYF

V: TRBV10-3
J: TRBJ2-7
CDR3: CAIGGLTYEQYF

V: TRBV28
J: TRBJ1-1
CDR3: CASSEQGLDEAFF

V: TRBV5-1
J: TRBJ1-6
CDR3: CASSLAPGLNSPLHF

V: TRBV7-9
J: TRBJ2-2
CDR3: CASSYPGQGAIGELFF

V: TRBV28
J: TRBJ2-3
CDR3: CASSSAASGRTDTQYF

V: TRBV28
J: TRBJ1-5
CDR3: CAVPVRGASINQPQHF

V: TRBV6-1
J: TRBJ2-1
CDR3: CASSEGGASASSYNEQFF

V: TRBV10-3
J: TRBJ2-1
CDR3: CAILREMRNNEQFF

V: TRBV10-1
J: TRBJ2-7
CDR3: CASSTGTALYEQYF

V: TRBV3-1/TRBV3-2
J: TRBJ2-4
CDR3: CASSQDLGTGIAKNIQYF

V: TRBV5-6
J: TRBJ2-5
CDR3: CASSWVGQLQETQYF

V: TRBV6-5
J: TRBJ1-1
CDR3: CAIHTGTEAFF

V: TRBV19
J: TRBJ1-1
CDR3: CASNSGGWMNTEAFF

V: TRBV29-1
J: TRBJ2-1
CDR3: CSVDTSGTYNEQFF